Presented here are 3 T cell receptor beta chains from one specimen sequenced in a study of blood T cell repertoires in COVID-19. Method: immunoSEQ multiplex PCR; TCRdb's copy keeps in-frame clones and lacks some. There are some 280,000 clones in the sample; roughly nine tenths occur only once, and 0.9% to 1% lies in the top ten. Sequencing was carried out using peripheral blood. The receptors shown here come from a middle-aged woman who had recovered from COVID-19.

This clone showed up just a few times. The chain has TRBV29-1 and TRBJ1-1; 11 bases align to TRBD1. The germline V gene has CDR1 SQVTM and CDR2 ANQGSEA. Losses at the gene ends were 4 bases for V and 4 bases for J; bases not matched to a gene: 11. The CDR3 is 16 amino acids. The CDR3 protein is CSVAGTGGFRSTEAFF. In DNA form, the CDR3 reads TGCAGCGTTGCCGGGACAGGGGGGTTTCGTAGCACTGAAGCTTTCTTT. The whole variable domain, filled in from reference TRBV29-1 and TRBJ1-1, reads SAVISQKPSRDICQRGTSLTIQCQVDSQVTMMFWYRQQPGQSLTLIATANQGSEATYESGFVIDKFPISRPNLTFSTLTVSNMSPEDSSIYLCSVAGTGGFRSTEAFFGQGTRLTVV.

The V call is TRBV7-8, the J call TRBJ1-5; no clear D. The CDR3 runs 13 residues. Germline lookup yields CDR1 SGHVS and CDR2 FQNEAQ. V was pared by 5 bases and J by 3 bases, with 8 bases between. CDR3 residues: CASSQDYNQPQHF. CDR3 coding DNA: TGTGCCAGCAGCCAGGACTACAATCAGCCCCAGCATTTT. Drawing the rest from reference TRBV7-8 and TRBJ1-5, the complete variable domain is GAGVSQSPRYKVAKRGQDVALRCDPISGHVSLFWYQQALGQGPEFLTYFQNEAQLDKSGLPSDRFFAERPEGSVSTLKIQRTQQEDSAVYLCASSQDYNQPQHFGDGTRLSIL.

The J gene is TRBJ2-1, the V gene TRBV3-1 (or the pseudogene TRBV3-2), with a weak D call TRBD2 (6 bases). Germline CDR1 is LGHDT and CDR2 is YNNKEL (reference sequence). The CDR3 sequence is 15 residues long. V gave up 4 bases and J gave up 0 bases, with 10 bases separating them. The CDR3 protein is CASSRLDYSYNEQFF. The CDR3 DNA reads TGTGCCAGCAGCCGTTTGGACTACTCCTACAATGAGCAGTTCTTC.